Each of the 2 T cell receptor beta chains below was sequenced from the same sample in a study of blood T cells in healthy people across ages. A second PCR of about 7 to 12 cycles used a sample-barcoded 5' primer and a J-beta primer mix. TCRdb reprocessed the 5' RACE reads with MiXCR, giving one entry per CDR3 protein. The sample lists about 1.4 million distinct CDR3 sequences, around 59% occurring once. The sequenced sample consisted of blood. These receptors all stem from a man aged 18 to 29 in good health.

The gene calls are TRBV5-1 and TRBJ2-1, with D perhaps matching TRBD1 (7 bases). Deletions cut 2 bases from V and 9 bases from J, with 18 bases between. CDR3 length: 15 amino acids. CDR1 is SGHRS and CDR2 is YFSETQ in the germline V gene. The CDR3 DNA reads TGCGCCAGCAGCTTAGGAGGGGGCCCAATGGGTGAGCAGTTCTTC. Its translation is CASSLGGGPMGEQFF.

This clonotype was observed a few times. The chain carries TRBV27 and TRBJ2-7, with D tentatively TRBD1 (6 bases). This CDR3 is 15 amino acids long. V was pared by 8 bases and J by 3 bases, with 20 bases between. Germline V gene data show CDR1 as MNHEY and CDR2 as SMNVEV (reference sequence). CDR3 loop: CASRDKRTYDYEQYF. The CDR3 DNA is TGTGCCAGCCGGGACAAGCGGACCTACGACTACGAGCAGTACTTC.